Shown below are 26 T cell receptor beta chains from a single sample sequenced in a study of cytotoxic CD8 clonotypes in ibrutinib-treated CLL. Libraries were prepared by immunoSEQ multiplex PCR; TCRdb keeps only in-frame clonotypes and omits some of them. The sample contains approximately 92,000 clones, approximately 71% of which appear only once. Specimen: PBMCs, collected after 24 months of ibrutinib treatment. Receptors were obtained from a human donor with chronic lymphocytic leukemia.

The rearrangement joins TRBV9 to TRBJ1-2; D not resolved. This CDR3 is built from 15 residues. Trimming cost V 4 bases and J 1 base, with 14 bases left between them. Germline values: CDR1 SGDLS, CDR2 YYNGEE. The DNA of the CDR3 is TGTGCCAGCAGCCTGGACCGAACGATTAACTATGGCTACACCTTC. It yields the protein CASSLDRTINYGYTF.

CDR3 loop: CASRLGQGAGYTF. CDR3 in DNA: TGTGCCAGCAGACTAGGACAGGGGGCTGGCTACACCTTC. The genes are TRBV28 and TRBJ1-2; TRBD1 aligns across 11 bases. The germline gives CDR1 MDHEN, CDR2 SYDVKM. Unmatched junction bases numbered 4, after V lost 6 bases and J lost 7 bases. The CDR3 extends over 13 amino acids.

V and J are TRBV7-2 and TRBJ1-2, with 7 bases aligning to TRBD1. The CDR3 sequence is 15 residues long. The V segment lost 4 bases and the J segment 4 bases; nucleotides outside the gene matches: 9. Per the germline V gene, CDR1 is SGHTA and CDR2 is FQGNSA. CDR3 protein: CASSSSTGEVYGYTF. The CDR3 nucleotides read TGTGCCAGCAGCTCCTCTACAGGGGAGGTCTATGGCTACACCTTC.

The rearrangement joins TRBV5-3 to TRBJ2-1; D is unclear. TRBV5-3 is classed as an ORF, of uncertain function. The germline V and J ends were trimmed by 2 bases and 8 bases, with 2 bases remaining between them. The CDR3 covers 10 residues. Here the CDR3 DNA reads TGTGCCAGAAGCTTACATGAGCAGTTCTTC. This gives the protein CARSLHEQFF.

CDR3 sequence (DNA): TGTGCCAGCAGCTTGGGAGGGAACAATCAGCCCCAGCATTTT. Its translation is CASSLGGNNQPQHF. This chain joins TRBV5-6 and TRBJ1-5; D gene unclear. The germline V gene encodes CDR1 SGHDT and CDR2 YYEEEE. The V end lost 0 bases, the J end lost 3 bases, and 7 bases lay between the germline ends. The CDR3 has 14 amino acids.

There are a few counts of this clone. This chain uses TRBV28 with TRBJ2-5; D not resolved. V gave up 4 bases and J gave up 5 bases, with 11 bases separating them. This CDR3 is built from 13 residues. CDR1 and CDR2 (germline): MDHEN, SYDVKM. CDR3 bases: TGTGCCAGCAGTTCCGACGTGGGGGAGACCCAGTACTTC. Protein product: CASSSDVGETQYF.

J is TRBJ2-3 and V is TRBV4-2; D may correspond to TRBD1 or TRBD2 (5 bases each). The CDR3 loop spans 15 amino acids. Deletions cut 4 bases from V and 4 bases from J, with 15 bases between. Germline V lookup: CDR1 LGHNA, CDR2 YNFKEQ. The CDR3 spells CASSLLSRGADTQYF. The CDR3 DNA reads TGTGCCAGCAGCCTACTCTCCCGGGGCGCAGATACGCAGTATTTT.

CDR3 residues: CASSLSGTIYDEAFF. DNA of the CDR3: TGTGCCAGCAGCTTGTCTGGGACGATTTACGATGAAGCTTTCTTT. The chain carries TRBV7-8 and TRBJ1-1; D possibly corresponds to TRBD1 (5 bases). The germline gives CDR1 SGHVS, CDR2 FQNEAQ. V gave up 3 bases and J gave up 7 bases, with 18 bases separating them. The CDR3 length is 15 residues.

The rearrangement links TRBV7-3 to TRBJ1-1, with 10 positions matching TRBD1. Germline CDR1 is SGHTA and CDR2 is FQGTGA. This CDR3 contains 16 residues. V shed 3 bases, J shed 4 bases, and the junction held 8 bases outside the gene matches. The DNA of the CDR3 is TGTGCCAGCAGCTTCCCTGGGACAGGGGTGTCCACTGAAGCTTTCTTT. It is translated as CASSFPGTGVSTEAFF.

CDR3 sequence reads: CASSYESNTGELFF. In nucleotides, the CDR3 is TGTGCCAGCAGTTACGAATCGAACACCGGGGAGCTGTTTTTT. This chain connects TRBV6-6 to TRBJ2-2, with D unclear. CDR3 length equals 14 residues. Germline V gives CDR1 MNHNY, CDR2 SVGAGI (reference sequence). Between the trimmed V and J ends, which lost 2 bases and 0 bases, there was a span of 4 bases.

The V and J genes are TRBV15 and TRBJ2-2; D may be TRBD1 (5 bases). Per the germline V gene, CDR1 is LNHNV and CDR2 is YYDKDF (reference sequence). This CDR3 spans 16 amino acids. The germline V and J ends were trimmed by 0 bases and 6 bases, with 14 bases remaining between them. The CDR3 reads CATSRDDRTFAGELFF. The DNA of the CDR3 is TGTGCCACCAGCAGAGACGACAGAACTTTCGCCGGGGAGCTGTTTTTT.

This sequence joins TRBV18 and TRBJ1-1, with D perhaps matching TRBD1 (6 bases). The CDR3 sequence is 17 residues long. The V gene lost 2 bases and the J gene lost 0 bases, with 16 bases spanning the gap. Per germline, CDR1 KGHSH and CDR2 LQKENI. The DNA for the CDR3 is TGTGCCAGCTCACCATCGGAGGGAGGGGGAGTGAACACTGAAGCTTTCTTT. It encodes CASSPSEGGGVNTEAFF.

The CDR3 nucleotides are TGTGCCTCCCGCCAAGGACAGGGGTTTGGCTACACCTTC. Translated: CASRQGQGFGYTF. This chain joins TRBV30 and TRBJ1-2; TRBD1 matches at 9 bases. The CDR3 is 13 residues long. V trimming: 7 bases; J trimming: 7 bases; junction bases outside the gene matches: 10. CDR1 and CDR2 from the germline V gene are GTSNPN and SVGIG (reference sequence). The variable domain in full, with the rest retrieved from reference TRBV30 and TRBJ1-2, is SQTIHQWPATLVQPVGSPLSLECTVEGTSNPNLYWYRQAAGRGLQLLFYSVGIGQISSEVPQNLSASRPQDRQFILSSKKLLLSDSGFYLCASRQGQGFGYTFGSGTRLTVV.

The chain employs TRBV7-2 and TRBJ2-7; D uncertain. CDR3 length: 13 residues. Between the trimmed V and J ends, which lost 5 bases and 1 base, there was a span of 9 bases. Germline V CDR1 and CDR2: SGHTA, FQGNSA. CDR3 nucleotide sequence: TGTGCCAGCAGCCACGGGCGTTCCTACGAGCAGTACTTC. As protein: CASSHGRSYEQYF.

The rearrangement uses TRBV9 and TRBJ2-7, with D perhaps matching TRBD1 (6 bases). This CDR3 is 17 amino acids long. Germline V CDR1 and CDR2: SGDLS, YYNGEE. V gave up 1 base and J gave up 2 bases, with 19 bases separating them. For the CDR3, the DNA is TGTGCCAGCAGCGTAACTTGGTCTACAGGGCCGCCCTACGAGCAGTACTTC. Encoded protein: CASSVTWSTGPPYEQYF.

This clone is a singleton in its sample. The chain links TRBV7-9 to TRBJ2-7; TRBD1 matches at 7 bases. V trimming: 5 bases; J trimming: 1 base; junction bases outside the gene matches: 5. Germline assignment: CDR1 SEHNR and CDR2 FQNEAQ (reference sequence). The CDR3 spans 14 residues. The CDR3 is CASSPPTGSYEQYF. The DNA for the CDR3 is TGTGCCAGCAGCCCTCCGACAGGGTCCTACGAGCAGTACTTC.

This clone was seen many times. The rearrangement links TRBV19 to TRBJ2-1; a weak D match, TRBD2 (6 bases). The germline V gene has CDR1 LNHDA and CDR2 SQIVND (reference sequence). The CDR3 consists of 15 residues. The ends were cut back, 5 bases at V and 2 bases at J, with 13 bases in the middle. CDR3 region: CASSAGTGPYNEQFF. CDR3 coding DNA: TGTGCCAGTAGTGCCGGGACTGGCCCCTACAATGAGCAGTTCTTC.

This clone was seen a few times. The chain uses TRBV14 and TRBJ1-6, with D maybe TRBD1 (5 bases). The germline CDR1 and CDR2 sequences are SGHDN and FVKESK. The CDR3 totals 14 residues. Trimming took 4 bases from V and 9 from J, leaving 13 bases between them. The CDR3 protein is CASSRLPGGSPLHF. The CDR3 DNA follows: TGTGCCAGCAGCCGTCTGCCTGGGGGTTCACCCCTCCACTTT. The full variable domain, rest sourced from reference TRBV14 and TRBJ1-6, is EAGVTQFPSHSVIEKGQTVTLRCDPISGHDNLYWYRRVMGKEIKFLLHFVKESKQDESGMPNNRFLAERTGGTYSTLKVQPAELEDSGVYFCASSRLPGGSPLHFGNGTRLTVT.

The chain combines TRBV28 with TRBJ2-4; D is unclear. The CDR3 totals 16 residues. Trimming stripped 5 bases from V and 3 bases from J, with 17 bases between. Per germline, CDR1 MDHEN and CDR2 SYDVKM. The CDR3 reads CASSLSRGSVKNIQYF. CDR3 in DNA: TGTGCCAGCAGTCTCTCCCGTGGCAGCGTCAAAAACATTCAGTACTTC.

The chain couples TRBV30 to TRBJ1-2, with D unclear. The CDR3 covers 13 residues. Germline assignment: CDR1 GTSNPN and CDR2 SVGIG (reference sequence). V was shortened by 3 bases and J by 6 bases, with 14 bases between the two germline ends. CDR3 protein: CAWRLKGGNGYTF. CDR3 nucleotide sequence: TGTGCCTGGAGATTAAAAGGAGGGAATGGCTACACCTTC.

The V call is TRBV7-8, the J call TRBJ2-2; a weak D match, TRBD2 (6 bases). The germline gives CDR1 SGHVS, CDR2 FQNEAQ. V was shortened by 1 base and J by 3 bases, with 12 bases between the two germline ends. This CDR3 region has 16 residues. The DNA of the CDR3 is TGTGCCAGCAGCTTAGGGGGGGATAGCCACACCGGGGAGCTGTTTTTT. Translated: CASSLGGDSHTGELFF.

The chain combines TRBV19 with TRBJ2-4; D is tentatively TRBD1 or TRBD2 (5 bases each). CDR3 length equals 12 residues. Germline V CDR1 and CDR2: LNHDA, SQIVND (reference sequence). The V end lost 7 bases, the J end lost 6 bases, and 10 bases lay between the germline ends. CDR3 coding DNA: TGTGCCAGTACCGGGACGGGAAACATTCAGTACTTC. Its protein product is CASTGTGNIQYF.

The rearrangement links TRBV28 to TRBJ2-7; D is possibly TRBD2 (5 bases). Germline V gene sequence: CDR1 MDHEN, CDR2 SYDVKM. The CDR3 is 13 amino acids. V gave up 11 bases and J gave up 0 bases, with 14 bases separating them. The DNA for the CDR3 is TGTGCCCCGGGCGGGTGTAGCTCCTACGAGCAGTACTTC. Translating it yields CAPGGCSSYEQYF. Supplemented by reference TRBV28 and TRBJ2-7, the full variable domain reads DVKVTQSSRYLVKRTGEKVFLECVQDMDHENMFWYRQDPGLGLRLIYFSYDVKMKEKGDIPEGYSVSREKKERFSLILESASTNQTSMYLCAPGGCSSYEQYFGPGTRLTVT.

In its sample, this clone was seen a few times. The CDR3 region is CAWSLGWGVWTEAFF. The DNA of the CDR3 is TGTGCCTGGAGCCTAGGGTGGGGGGTTTGGACTGAAGCTTTCTTT. The chain has TRBV30 and TRBJ1-1, with D possibly being TRBD1 (5 bases). Per the germline V gene, CDR1 is GTSNPN and CDR2 is SVGIG (reference sequence). This CDR3 contains 15 residues. The V gene lost 3 bases and the J gene lost 5 bases, with 19 bases spanning the gap.

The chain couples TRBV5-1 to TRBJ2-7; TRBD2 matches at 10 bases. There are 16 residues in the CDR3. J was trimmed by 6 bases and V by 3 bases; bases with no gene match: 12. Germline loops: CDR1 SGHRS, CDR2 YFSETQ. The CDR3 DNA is TGCGCCAGCAGCTACGAAGCTAGCGGGAGAAGAGGCGAGCAGTACTTC. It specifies CASSYEASGRRGEQYF.

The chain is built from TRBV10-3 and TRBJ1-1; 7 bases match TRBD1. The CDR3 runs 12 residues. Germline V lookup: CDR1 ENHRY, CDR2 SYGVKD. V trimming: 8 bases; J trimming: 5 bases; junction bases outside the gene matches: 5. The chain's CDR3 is CAIGDSKTEAFF. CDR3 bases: TGTGCCATCGGGGACAGTAAGACTGAAGCTTTCTTT.